This T cell receptor beta chain derives from a study of T-cell memory formation after mild COVID-19 (dated by TCRdb to the early 2020s). For the wider study: TCR sequence clusters from the two donors were largely donor specific. Two young, previously healthy adult volunteers, one female and one male, were included in the cohort. T-cell clones expanding and contracting after mild COVID-19 in two donors were tracked by longitudinal TCRalpha and TCRbeta repertoire sequencing.

PBMCs were isolated by Ficoll-Paque density gradient centrifugation. Study-wide findings and limitations: SARS-CoV-2 specificity was not confirmed for the second-wave clones peaking on day 37. Contracting CD4+ clones appeared mostly in the CM and EM memory subsets, whereas CD8+ clones were enriched in EMRA. The study covered only a couple of mild cases, and larger cohorts including severe cases with pre-infection samples were considered necessary. Clones that contracted from day 15 to 85 showed balanced CD4/CD8 phenotypes, whereas a second wave of clones that expanded from day 15 to 37 leaned towards CD4+. Some responding clones were detected in pre-infection memory, which suggested that pre-existing cross-reactive memory T cells had joined the SARS-CoV-2 response.

The data were produced on an Illumina NovaSeq 6000. Using 5'RACE with constant-segment primers, TCRalpha and TCRbeta cDNA libraries were constructed, with sample barcodes and unique molecular identifiers added in the process. Trizol reagent was used to extract RNA from every sample. Library amplification was performed in two PCR steps, and a second sample barcode and Illumina TruSeq adapters were introduced in the second step. Libraries were sequenced on an Illumina NovaSeq with 2 x 150 bp paired-end reads. In the paper's pipeline: Demultiplexing of reads and collapsing into UMI-guided consensus sequences were performed with migec v1.2.7. Using mixcr v2.1.11, UMI consensuses were aligned to TRA and TRB V and J templates and then assembled into clonotypes. Clonotypes were classified as expanded or contracted when called significant by both edgeR and NoisET, with noise models trained on biological replicates. For edgeR calls, the cutoffs were a false discovery rate-adjusted p below 0.01 and a log2 fold-change threshold of 1. As an exploratory analysis of dynamics, max-normalized trajectories of the 1000 most abundant clonotypes were examined by PCA with hierarchical clustering. Separately sequenced CD4+ and CD8+ repertoires were used to assign the CD4 or CD8 phenotype of responding clones. Using fastp trimming at Q25 and MiXCR clonotype assembly, TCRdb reanalyzed the public sequencing data and kept in-frame beta chains. Identical CDR3 proteins give one entry, which carries the most common genes and DNA. TCRdb, rather than the study authors, made the V and J calls. The sample table contains around 340,000 distinct CDR3 sequences; only one count was recorded for approximately 14% of them. Jointly, the top ten make up 22% of the sample.

About this clonotype itself: The clone's antigen remains unknown. No clone much larger than this one lies a single base away; base qualities are absent.

From a lookup of the germline V gene (reference sequence), CDR1 and CDR2 are MNHNY and SVGAGI. Including the terminal cysteine and phenylalanine, the CDR3 comprises 15 residues. Just the 45-base CDR3 DNA is kept, in frame starting at base 1. V is shortened by 5 bases, J by 4 bases, and the region joining them spans 15 bases. The sequenced sample was PBMCs or a T cell subset sorted from them (not recorded which). The receptor was derived from a man between 18 and 35 years old who had mild COVID-19 (a few samples of this study predate the infection). The sample titles of this study are shuffled in the database, so cell type and time point are left out; the donor was told from shared clones. The chain joins TRBV6-6 to TRBJ2-4, and the D gene may be TRBD2, 6 bases matching. The nucleotide sequence is TGTGCCAGCAGTGGGCGGGGAGATCTGAAAAACATTCAGTACTTC. The resulting protein is CASSGRGDLKNIQYF.